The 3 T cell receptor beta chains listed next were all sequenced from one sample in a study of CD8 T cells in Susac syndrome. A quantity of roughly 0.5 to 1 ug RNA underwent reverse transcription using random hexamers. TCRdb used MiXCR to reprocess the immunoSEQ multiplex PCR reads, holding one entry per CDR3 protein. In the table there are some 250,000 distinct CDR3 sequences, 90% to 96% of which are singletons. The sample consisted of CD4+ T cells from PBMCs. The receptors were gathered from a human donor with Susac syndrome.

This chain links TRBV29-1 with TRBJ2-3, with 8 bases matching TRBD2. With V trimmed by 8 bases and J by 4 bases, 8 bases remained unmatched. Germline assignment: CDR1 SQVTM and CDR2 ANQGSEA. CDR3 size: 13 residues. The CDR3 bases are TGCAGCTCCCGGGGGGGCGCAGCAGATACGCAGTATTTT. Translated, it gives CSSRGGAADTQYF.

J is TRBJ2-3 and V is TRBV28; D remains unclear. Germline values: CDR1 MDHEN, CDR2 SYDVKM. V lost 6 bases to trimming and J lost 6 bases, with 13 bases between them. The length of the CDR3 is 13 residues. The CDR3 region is CASRIRGMDTQYF. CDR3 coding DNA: TGTGCCAGCAGAATACGTGGAATGGATACGCAGTATTTT.

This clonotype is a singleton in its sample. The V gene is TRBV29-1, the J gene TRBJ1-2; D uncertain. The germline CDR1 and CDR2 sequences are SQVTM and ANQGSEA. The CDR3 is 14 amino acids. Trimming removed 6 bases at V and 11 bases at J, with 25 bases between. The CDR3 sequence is CSVDSSPAGDRYTF. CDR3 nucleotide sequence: TGCAGCGTCGACTCCTCCCCGGCGGGAGATAGATACACCTTC.